What follows are 21 T cell receptor beta chains derived from one specimen sequenced in a study of blood T cell repertoires in COVID-19. Profiled with immunoSEQ multiplex PCR; TCRdb holds only in-frame clones, not every one. The data contain over 200,000 clones, roughly 88% of them singletons. Material: peripheral blood. The receptors come from a man aged 40-55 years with acute or convalescent COVID-19.

V gene TRBV19 combines with J gene TRBJ1-6; D ambiguous. This CDR3 region has 15 residues. V was pared by 3 bases and J by 5 bases, with 11 bases between. The germline V gene has CDR1 LNHDA and CDR2 SQIVND (reference sequence). CDR3 sequence reads: CASSIARVNNSPLHF. The CDR3 nucleotides read TGTGCCAGTAGTATTGCTAGAGTGAATAATTCACCCCTCCACTTT. The complete variable domain, with remaining parts taken from reference TRBV19 and TRBJ1-6, reads DGGITQSPKYLFRKEGQNVTLSCEQNLNHDAMYWYRQDPGQGLRLIYYSQIVNDFQKGDIAEGYSVSREKKESFPLTVTSAQKNPTAFYLCASSIARVNNSPLHFGNGTRLTVT.

This clone was recorded a few times. The chain couples TRBV27 to TRBJ1-1; 9 bases match TRBD1. This CDR3 comprises 14 residues. Germline CDR1 and CDR2: MNHEY and SMNVEV (reference sequence). The V gene end was trimmed by 5 bases and the J gene end by 4 bases; junction bases not matched to a gene: 5. CDR3 in DNA: TGTGCCAGCAGTACAGGGGGCGCGATCACTGAAGCTTTCTTT. It specifies CASSTGGAITEAFF.

The chain joins TRBV19 to TRBJ2-1; TRBD2 might be the D (5 bases). Trimming took off 4 bases at V and 10 bases at J, with 8 bases between the two ends. The CDR3 has 11 residues. Germline V gene sequence: CDR1 LNHDA, CDR2 SQIVND (reference sequence). The DNA for the CDR3 is TGTGCCAGTAGTACGGGAAGGGAGCAGTTCTTC. Its protein product is CASSTGREQFF.

The rearrangement links TRBV7-7 to TRBJ2-5, with D uncertain. Germline CDR1 and CDR2: SSHAT and FNYEAQ (reference sequence). With 4 bases removed from V and 5 bases from J, the gap between germline ends came to 14 bases. This CDR3 has 14 residues. The CDR3 sequence: CASSSLRPPETQYF. The CDR3 bases are TGTGCCAGCAGCTCCCTGAGGCCCCCGGAGACCCAGTACTTC.

The J gene is TRBJ2-5, the V gene TRBV4-3; TRBD2 matches at 11 bases. The CDR3 contains 18 residues. The germline V gene has CDR1 LGHNA and CDR2 YSLEER. V dropped 1 base and J dropped 2; count of bases not matched to a gene: 9. The CDR3: CASSQGSLAGGWQETQYF. CDR3 sequence (DNA): TGCGCCAGCAGCCAAGGTTCTCTAGCGGGAGGTTGGCAAGAGACCCAGTACTTC.

This clone occurred a few times. The chain carries TRBV6-5 and TRBJ2-1, with D perhaps matching TRBD1 (6 bases). This CDR3 has 14 residues. CDR1 is MNHEY and CDR2 is SVGAGI in the germline V gene. V was cut by 7 bases and J by 4 bases, with 14 bases left in between. The CDR3 sequence: CASNPNTGYNEQFF. DNA of the CDR3: TGTGCCAGCAATCCCAATACAGGGTACAATGAGCAGTTCTTC.

The chain links TRBV5-8 to TRBJ2-7, with D tentatively TRBD2 (5 bases). The CDR3 extends over 13 amino acids. The germline V gene encodes CDR1 SGHTS and CDR2 YDEGEE. V was pared by 0 bases and J by 3 bases, with 7 bases between. The CDR3 region has the DNA TGTGCCAGCAGCTTGGGACTATTCTACGAGCAGTACTTC. Its protein product is CASSLGLFYEQYF.

The chain is built from TRBV7-9 and TRBJ1-4, with a possible D match to TRBD1 (5 bases). The CDR3 length is 15 residues. Germline V gene sequence: CDR1 SEHNR, CDR2 FQNEAQ (reference sequence). V lost 5 bases and J 8 bases, leaving 18 bases between the germline ends. In nucleotides, the CDR3 is TGTGCCAGCAGCCCCGGACATCAAGGTGGAGAAAAACTGTTTTTT. It encodes CASSPGHQGGEKLFF.

The V call is TRBV29-1, the J call TRBJ2-1; 8 nucleotides line up with TRBD2. The trim removed 4 bases at V and 2 bases at J, leaving 4 bases unmatched. The CDR3 is 14 amino acids. CDR1 and CDR2 from the germline V gene are SQVTM and ANQGSEA. The CDR3, as DNA: TGCAGCGTTGGGGGACTAGGCCCCTACAATGAGCAGTTCTTC. It codes for CSVGGLGPYNEQFF.

This chain links TRBV29-1 with TRBJ2-7; 8 bases are a match to TRBD1. This CDR3 contains 12 residues. Per the germline V gene, CDR1 is SQVTM and CDR2 is ANQGSEA. After removal of 6 bases from V and 4 bases from J, the junction contained 5 bases not matched to a gene. In DNA form, the CDR3 reads TGCAGCGTGCGGGACAGGATATACGAGCAGTACTTC. Translation: CSVRDRIYEQYF.

This clone has only one observation. The rearrangement joins TRBV7-2 to TRBJ1-5; the D gene is possibly TRBD1 (6 bases). Deletions cut 5 bases from V and 2 bases from J, with 13 bases between. This CDR3 contains 15 residues. In germline, CDR1 is SGHTA, CDR2 FQGNSA. Here the CDR3 reads CASSLLPGGNQPQHF. The CDR3 nucleotides are TGTGCCAGCAGCCTCCTCCCAGGGGGCAATCAGCCCCAGCATTTT.

The chain employs TRBV27 and TRBJ2-1; 7 bases agree with TRBD2. V shed 6 bases, J shed 1 base, and the junction held 12 bases outside the gene matches. Germline values: CDR1 MNHEY, CDR2 SMNVEV (reference sequence). This CDR3 contains 17 residues. CDR3: CASRSLGSSGSYNEQFF. As DNA, the CDR3 is TGTGCCAGCAGATCCCTCGGCTCTAGCGGATCCTACAATGAGCAGTTCTTC.

The gene calls are TRBV3-1 (or the pseudogene TRBV3-2) and TRBJ2-2, with 9 bases fitting TRBD1. V lost 6 bases to trimming and J lost 6 bases; unmatched junction nucleotides: 5. The germline CDR1 and CDR2 sequences are LGHDT and YNNKEL (reference sequence). The length of the CDR3 is 14 residues. In DNA form, the CDR3 reads TGTGCCAGCAGGCCGGGGACAGGGTCCGGGGAGCTGTTTTTT. Translating gives CASRPGTGSGELFF.

The chain uses TRBV9 and TRBJ2-7; D is unclear. This CDR3 is built from 14 residues. Trimming pared 3 bases from V and 2 bases from J, leaving 12 bases between. In germline, CDR1 is SGDLS, CDR2 YYNGEE. DNA of the CDR3: TGTGCCAGCAGCGCCTTATCATACACCTACGAGCAGTACTTC. This gives the protein CASSALSYTYEQYF.

The chain joins TRBV2 to TRBJ2-1; D is possibly TRBD2 (5 bases). The germline V gene has CDR1 SNHLY and CDR2 FYNNEI. The V gene lost 8 bases and the J gene lost 0 bases, with 20 bases spanning the gap. The CDR3 has 17 residues. CDR3 nucleotides: TGTGCCAGCGATACTGAGGACTCCCCGAGCTCCTACAATGAGCAGTTCTTC. This translates into CASDTEDSPSSYNEQFF. The full variable domain, in which reference TRBV2 and TRBJ2-1 provide the parts outside the CDR3, is EPEVTQTPSHQVTQMGQEVILRCVPISNHLYFYWYRQILGQKVEFLVSFYNNEISEKSEIFDDQFSVERPDGSNFTLKIRSTKLEDSAMYFCASDTEDSPSSYNEQFFGPGTRLTVL.

Comment on this clone: Other DNA sequences within the sample encode an identical CDR3. The CDR3 nucleotides read TGTGCCAGTAGCCCAGGCGGGCAGCCCCAGCATTTT. Translation: CASSPGGQPQHF. This chain links TRBV19 with TRBJ1-5; the D is unclear. V shed 6 bases and J shed 7 bases, with 10 bases lying between them. CDR3 length: 12 residues. The germline CDR1 and CDR2 sequences are LNHDA and SQIVND (reference sequence).

The chain joins TRBV25-1 to TRBJ2-5, with 8 bases aligning to TRBD1. The CDR3 consists of 15 residues. Germline V gives CDR1 MGHDK, CDR2 SYGVNS. J lost 4 bases, V lost 3 bases, and 7 bases had no gene match. Here the CDR3 DNA reads TGTGCCAGCAGTGAGCCAGGGGGCGTCGGAGAGACCCAGTACTTC. Protein product: CASSEPGGVGETQYF.

The genes are TRBV5-6 and TRBJ1-1, with D perhaps matching TRBD1 (6 bases). Germline CDR1 and CDR2: SGHDT and YYEEEE. CDR3 size: 13 residues. Trimming left V 5 bases short and J 4 bases short, with 12 bases between. In DNA, the CDR3 is TGTGCCAGCAGGATAAGGGGGTTCACTGAAGCTTTCTTT. Its protein product is CASRIRGFTEAFF. The full variable domain, with the rest looked up from reference TRBV5-6 and TRBJ1-1, is DAGVTQSPTHLIKTRGQQVTLRCSPKSGHDTVSWYQQALGQGPQFIFQYYEEEERQRGNFPDRFSGHQFPNYSSELNVNALLLGDSALYLCASRIRGFTEAFFGQGTRLTVV.

The chain recombines TRBV7-6 with TRBJ1-1, with 10 bases that match TRBD1. The germline CDR1 and CDR2 sequences are SGHVS and FNYEAQ. CDR3 size: 16 residues. The ends lost 6 bases at V and 4 bases at J; junction bases unmatched: 11. The chain's CDR3 is CASSRTGGEVSTEAFF. The CDR3 DNA follows: TGTGCCAGCAGTCGGACAGGGGGGGAAGTCTCCACTGAAGCTTTCTTT.

Here the CDR3 reads CASSLRSGGESPLHF. The DNA for the CDR3 is TGTGCCAGCAGCTTACGGTCAGGGGGCGAATCACCCCTCCACTTT. The gene calls are TRBV7-8 and TRBJ1-6; 8 bases agree with TRBD1. CDR3 length: 15 residues. V was clipped by 2 bases and J by 10 bases; unmatched bases: 7. Germline V CDR1 and CDR2: SGHVS, FQNEAQ.

The rearrangement uses TRBV14 and TRBJ1-2; D remains unclear. Germline V lookup: CDR1 SGHDN, CDR2 FVKESK. The CDR3 extends over 13 amino acids. V dropped 2 bases and J dropped 8 bases, with 12 bases sitting between them. The CDR3 sequence is CASSQIRGLGYTF. CDR3 sequence (DNA): TGTGCCAGCAGCCAAATTCGGGGTCTGGGCTACACCTTC.